This entry is about one T cell receptor beta chain. These data are taken from a study of T cell responses to AZD1222 COVID-19 vaccine. The method was immunoSEQ multiplex PCR; TCRdb's version includes in-frame clones alone and lacks a portion of them. Of roughly 130,000 clones listed, 85% to 95% were seen once; the top ten hold roughly 6.6%. From germline, CDR1 is LNHDA and CDR2 SQIVND (reference sequence). The CDR3 has 10 residues. Trimming stripped 9 bases from V and 1 base from J, with 3 bases between. The specimen comprised peripheral blood, sampled on day 0 of AZD1222 vaccination. The clonotype was recovered from an adult in good health. The V gene is TRBV19, the J gene TRBJ1-1; D not certain. CDR3 nucleotides: TGTGCCAGAGAGAACACTGAAGCTTTCTTT. It codes for CARENTEAFF.